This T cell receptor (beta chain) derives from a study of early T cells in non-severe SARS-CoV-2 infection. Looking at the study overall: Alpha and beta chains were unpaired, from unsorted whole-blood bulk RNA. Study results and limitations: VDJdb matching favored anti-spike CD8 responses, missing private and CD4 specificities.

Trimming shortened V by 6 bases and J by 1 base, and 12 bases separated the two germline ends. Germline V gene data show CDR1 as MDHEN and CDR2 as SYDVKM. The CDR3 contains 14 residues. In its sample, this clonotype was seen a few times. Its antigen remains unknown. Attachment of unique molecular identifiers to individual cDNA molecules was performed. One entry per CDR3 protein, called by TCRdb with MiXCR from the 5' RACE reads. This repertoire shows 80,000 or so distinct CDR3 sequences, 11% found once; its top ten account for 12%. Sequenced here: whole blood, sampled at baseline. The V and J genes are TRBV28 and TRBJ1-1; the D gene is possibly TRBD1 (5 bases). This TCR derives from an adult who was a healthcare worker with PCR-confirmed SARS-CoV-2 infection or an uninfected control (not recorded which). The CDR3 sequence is CASRSPTGNTEAFF. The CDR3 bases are TGTGCCAGCAGGTCTCCTACAGGGAACACTGAAGCTTTCTTT.